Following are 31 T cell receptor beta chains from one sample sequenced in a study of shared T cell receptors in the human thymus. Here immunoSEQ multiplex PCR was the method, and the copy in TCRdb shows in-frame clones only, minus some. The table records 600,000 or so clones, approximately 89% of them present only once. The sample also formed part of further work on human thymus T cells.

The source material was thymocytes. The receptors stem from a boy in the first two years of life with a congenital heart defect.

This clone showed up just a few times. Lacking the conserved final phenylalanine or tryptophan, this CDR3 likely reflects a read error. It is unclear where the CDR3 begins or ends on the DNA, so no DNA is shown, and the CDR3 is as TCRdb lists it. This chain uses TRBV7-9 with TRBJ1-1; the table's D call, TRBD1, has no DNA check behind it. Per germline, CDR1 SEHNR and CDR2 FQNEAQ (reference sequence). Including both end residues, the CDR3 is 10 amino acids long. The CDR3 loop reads CASSLESGQS.

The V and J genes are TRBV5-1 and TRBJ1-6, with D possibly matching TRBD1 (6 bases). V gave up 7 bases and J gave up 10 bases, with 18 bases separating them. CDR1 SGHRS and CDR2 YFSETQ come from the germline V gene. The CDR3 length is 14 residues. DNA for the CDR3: TGCGCCAGCTACGACGGGACACGGGGCTCACCCCTCCACTTT. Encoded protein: CASYDGTRGSPLHF.

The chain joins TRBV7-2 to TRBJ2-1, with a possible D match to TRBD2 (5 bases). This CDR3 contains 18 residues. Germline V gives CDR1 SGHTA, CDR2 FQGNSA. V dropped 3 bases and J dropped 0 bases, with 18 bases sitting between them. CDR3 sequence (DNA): TGTGCCAGCAGCTTCGGGGTGATGGGCGAAAGCTCCTACAATGAGCAGTTCTTC. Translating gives CASSFGVMGESSYNEQFF. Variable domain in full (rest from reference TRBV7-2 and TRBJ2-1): GAGVSQSPSNKVTEKGKDVELRCDPISGHTALYWYRQSLGQGLEFLIYFQGNSAPDKSGLPSDRFSAERTGGSVSTLTIQRTQQEDSAVYLCASSFGVMGESSYNEQFFGPGTRLTVL.

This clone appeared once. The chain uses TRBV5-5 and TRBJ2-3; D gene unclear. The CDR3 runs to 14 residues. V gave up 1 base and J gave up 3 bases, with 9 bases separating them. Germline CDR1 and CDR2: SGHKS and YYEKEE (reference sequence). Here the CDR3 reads CASSLCIVTDTQYF. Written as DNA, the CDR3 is TGTGCCAGCAGCTTGTGTATTGTGACAGATACGCAGTATTTT.

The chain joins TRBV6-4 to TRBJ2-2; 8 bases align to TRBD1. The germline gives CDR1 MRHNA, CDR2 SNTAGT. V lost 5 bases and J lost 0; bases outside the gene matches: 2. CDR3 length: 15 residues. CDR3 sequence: CASSRTGTNTGELFF. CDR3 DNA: TGTGCCAGCAGTAGGACAGGGACGAACACCGGGGAGCTGTTTTTT.

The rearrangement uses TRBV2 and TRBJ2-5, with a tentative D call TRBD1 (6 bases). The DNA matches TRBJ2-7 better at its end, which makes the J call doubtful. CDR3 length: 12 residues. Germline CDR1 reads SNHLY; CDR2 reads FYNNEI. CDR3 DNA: TGTGCCAGCAGGCGGACAGCCTACGAGCAGTACTTC. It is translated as CASRRTAYEQYF.

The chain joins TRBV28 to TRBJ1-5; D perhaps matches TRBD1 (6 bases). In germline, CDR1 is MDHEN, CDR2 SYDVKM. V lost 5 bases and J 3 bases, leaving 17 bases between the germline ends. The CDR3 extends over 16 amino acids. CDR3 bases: TGTGCCAGCAGTAAAGGGGGGGACCTAAACAATCAGCCCCAGCATTTT. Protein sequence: CASSKGGDLNNQPQHF.

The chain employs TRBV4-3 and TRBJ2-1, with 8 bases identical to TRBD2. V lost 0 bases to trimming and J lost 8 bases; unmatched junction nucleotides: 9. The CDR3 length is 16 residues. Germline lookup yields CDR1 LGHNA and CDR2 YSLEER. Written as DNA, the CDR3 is TGCGCCAGCAGCCAAGAAGGGGTAGCGGGGAGGGATGAGCAGTTCTTC. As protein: CASSQEGVAGRDEQFF.

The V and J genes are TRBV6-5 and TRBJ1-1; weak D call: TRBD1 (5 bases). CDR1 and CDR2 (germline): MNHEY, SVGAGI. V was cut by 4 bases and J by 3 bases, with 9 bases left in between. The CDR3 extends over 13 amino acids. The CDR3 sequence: CASSCQGDTEAFF. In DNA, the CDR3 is TGTGCCAGCAGTTGCCAGGGTGACACTGAAGCTTTCTTT.

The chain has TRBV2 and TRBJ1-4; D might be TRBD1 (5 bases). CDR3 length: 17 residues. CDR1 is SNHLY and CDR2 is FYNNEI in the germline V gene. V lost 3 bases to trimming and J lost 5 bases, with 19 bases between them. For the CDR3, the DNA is TGTGCCAGCAGTGAGAGGGATTGGTGGGGACTAAATGAAAAACTGTTTTTT. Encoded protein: CASSERDWWGLNEKLFF.

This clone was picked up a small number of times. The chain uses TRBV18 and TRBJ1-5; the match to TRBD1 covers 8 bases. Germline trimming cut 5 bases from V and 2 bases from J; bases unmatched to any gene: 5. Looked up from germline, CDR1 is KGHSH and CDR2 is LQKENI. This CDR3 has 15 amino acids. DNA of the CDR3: TGTGCCAGCTCAGCCGAGGGACAGGGCAATCAGCCCCAGCATTTT. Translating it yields CASSAEGQGNQPQHF.

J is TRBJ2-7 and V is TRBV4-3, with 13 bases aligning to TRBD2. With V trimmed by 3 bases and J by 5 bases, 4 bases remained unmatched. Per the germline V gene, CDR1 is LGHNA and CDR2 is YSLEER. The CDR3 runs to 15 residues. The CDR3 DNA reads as TGCGCCAGCAGCCACCGGACTAGCGGGAGCCACGAGCAGTACTTC. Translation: CASSHRTSGSHEQYF.

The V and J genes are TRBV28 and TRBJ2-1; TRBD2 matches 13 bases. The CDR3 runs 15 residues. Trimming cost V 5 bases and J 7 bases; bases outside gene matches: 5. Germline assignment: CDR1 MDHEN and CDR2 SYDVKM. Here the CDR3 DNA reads TGTGCCAGCAGTGATACTAGCGGGAGGGGGAATGAGCAGTTCTTC. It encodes CASSDTSGRGNEQFF.

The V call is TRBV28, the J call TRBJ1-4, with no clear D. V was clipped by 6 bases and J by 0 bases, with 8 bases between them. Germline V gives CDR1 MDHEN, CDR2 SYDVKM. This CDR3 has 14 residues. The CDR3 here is CASSPQPTNEKLFF. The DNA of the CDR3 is TGTGCCAGCAGCCCACAGCCAACTAATGAAAAACTGTTTTTT.

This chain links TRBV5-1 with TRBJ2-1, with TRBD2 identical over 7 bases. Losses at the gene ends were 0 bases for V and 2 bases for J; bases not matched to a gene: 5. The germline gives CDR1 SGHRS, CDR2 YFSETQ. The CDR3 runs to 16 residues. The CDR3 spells CASSLEAAGPYNEQFF. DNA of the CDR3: TGCGCCAGCAGCTTGGAGGCAGCGGGACCCTACAATGAGCAGTTCTTC.

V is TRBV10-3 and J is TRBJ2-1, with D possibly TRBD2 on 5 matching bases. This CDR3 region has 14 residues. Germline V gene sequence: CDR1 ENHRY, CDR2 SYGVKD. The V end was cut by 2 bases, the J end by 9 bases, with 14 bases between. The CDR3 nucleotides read TGTGCCATCAGTGAGGCTAGCCCAAATGTTGAGCAGTTCTTC. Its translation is CAISEASPNVEQFF.

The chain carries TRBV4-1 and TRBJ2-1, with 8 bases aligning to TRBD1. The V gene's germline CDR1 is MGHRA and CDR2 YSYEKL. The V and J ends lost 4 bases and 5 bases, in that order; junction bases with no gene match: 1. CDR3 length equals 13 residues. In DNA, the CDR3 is TGCGCCAGCAGCCCACAGGGGGACAATGAGCAGTTCTTC. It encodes CASSPQGDNEQFF.

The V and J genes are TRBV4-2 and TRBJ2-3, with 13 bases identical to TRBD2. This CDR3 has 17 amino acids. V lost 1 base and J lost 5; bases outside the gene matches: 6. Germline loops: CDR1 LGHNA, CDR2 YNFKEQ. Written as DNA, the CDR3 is TGTGCCAGCAGCCAAGTGCGGGGGACTAGCGGGGTAGATACGCAGTATTTT. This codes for CASSQVRGTSGVDTQYF.

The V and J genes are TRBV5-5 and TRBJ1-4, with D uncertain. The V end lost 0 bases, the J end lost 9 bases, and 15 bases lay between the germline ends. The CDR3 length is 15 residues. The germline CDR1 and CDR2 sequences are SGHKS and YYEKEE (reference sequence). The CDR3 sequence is CASSLGSKPNKKLFF. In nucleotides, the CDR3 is TGTGCCAGCAGCTTGGGGAGTAAACCTAACAAAAAACTGTTTTTT.

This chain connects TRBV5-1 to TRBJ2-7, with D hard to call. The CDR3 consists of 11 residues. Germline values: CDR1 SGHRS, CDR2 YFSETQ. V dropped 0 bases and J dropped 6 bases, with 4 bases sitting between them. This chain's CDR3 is CASSLESEQYF. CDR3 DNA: TGCGCCAGCAGCTTGGAGAGCGAGCAGTACTTC.

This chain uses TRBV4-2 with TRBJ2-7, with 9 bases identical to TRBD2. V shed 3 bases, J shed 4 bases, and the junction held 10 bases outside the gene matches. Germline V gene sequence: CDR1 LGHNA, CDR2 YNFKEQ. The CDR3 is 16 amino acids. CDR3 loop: CASSHKQRGAGYEQYF. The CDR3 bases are TGTGCCAGCAGCCACAAGCAGCGGGGGGCCGGGTACGAGCAGTACTTC.

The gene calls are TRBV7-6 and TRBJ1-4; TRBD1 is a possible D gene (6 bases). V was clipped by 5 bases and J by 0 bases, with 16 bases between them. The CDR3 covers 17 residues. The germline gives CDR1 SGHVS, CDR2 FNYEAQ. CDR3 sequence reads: CASSTVRGRTTNEKLFF. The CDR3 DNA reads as TGTGCCAGCAGCACAGTCAGGGGCCGAACAACTAATGAAAAACTGTTTTTT.

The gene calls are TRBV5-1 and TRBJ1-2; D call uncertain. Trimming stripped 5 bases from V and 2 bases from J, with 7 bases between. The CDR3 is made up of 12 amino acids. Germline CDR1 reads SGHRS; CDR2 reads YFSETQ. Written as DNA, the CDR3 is TGCGCCAGCAGTCTCGGGAACTATGGCTACACCTTC. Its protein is CASSLGNYGYTF.

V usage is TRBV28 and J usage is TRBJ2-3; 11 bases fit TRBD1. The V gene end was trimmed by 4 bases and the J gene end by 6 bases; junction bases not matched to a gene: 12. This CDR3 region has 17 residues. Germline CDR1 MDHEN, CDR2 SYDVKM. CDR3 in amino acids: CASSCREGQGAADTQYF. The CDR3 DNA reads TGTGCCAGCAGTTGCAGGGAAGGACAGGGGGCCGCGGATACGCAGTATTTT.

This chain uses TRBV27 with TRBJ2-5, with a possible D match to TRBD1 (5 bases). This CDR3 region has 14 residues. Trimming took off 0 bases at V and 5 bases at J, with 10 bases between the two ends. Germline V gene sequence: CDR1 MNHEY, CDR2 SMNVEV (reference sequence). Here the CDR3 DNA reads TGTGCCAGCAGTTTATCGGACAAAGGGGAGACCCAGTACTTC. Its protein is CASSLSDKGETQYF.

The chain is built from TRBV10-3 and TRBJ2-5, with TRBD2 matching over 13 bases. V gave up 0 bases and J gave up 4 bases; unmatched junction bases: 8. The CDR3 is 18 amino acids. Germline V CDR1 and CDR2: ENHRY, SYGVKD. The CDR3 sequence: CAISESGLAGAQGETQYF. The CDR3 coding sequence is TGTGCCATCAGTGAGTCTGGACTAGCGGGGGCCCAAGGAGAGACCCAGTACTTC.

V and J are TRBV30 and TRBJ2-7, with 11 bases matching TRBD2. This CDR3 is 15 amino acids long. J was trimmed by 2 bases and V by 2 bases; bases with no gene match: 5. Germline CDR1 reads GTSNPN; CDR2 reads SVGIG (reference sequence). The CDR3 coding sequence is TGTGCCTGGAGTAGGGGACTAGCGGAGCCCTACGAGCAGTACTTC. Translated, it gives CAWSRGLAEPYEQYF.

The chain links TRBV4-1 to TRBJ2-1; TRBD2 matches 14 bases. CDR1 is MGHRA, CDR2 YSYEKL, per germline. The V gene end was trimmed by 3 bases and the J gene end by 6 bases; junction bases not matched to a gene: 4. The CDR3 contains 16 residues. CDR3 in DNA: TGCGCCAGCAGCCATGGACTAGCGGGAGGAATCAATGAGCAGTTCTTC. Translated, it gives CASSHGLAGGINEQFF.

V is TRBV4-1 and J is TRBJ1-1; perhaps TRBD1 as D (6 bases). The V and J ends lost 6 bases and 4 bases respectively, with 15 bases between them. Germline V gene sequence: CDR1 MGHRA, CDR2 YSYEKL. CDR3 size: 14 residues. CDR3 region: CASRGARGSTEAFF. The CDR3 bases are TGCGCCAGCAGGGGGGCCCGGGGTAGCACTGAAGCTTTCTTT.

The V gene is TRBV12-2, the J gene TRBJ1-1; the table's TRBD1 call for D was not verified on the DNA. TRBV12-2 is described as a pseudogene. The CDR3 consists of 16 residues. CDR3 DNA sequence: TGTGCAAGTCGCTTAGCAACAGGGCTCATGAACACTGAAGCTTTCTTT. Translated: CASRLATGLMNTEAFF.

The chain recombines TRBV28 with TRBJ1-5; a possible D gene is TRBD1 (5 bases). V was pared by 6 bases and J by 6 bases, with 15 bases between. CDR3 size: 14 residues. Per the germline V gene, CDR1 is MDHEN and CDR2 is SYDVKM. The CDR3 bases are TGTGCCAGCAGACCCAGACAGTCGGGTCAGCCCCAGCATTTT. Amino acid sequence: CASRPRQSGQPQHF.